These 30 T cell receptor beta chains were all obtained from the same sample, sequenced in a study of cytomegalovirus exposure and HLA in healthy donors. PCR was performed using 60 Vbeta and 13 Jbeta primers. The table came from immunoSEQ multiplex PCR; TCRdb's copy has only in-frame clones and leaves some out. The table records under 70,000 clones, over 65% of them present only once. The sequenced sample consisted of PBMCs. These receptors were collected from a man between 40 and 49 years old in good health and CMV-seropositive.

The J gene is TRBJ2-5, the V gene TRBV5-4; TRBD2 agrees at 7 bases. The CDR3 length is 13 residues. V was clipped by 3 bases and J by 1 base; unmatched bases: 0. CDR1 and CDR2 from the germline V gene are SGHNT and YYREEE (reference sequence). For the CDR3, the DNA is TGTGCCAGCAGCTGGACTAGCCAAGAGACCCAGTACTTC. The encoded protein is CASSWTSQETQYF.

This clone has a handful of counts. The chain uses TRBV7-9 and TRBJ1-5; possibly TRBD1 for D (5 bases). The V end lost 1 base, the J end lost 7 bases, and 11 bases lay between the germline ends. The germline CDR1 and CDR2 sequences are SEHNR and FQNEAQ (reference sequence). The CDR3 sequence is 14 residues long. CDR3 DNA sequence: TGTGCCAGCAGCTTAGGCGGGGGACGGCAGCCCCAGCATTTT. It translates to CASSLGGGRQPQHF.

CDR3 sequence: CAWSTSGAGEQFF. The CDR3 nucleotides read TGTGCCTGGAGTACTAGCGGGGCCGGGGAGCAGTTCTTC. The V gene is TRBV30, the J gene TRBJ2-1; 10 positions match TRBD2. Germline assignment: CDR1 GTSNPN and CDR2 SVGIG (reference sequence). The V segment lost 2 bases and the J segment 10 bases; nucleotides outside the gene matches: 5. CDR3 length: 13 amino acids.

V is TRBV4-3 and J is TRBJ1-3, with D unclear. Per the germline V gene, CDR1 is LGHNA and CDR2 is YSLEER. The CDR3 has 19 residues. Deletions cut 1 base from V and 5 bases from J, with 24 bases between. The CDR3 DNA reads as TGCGCCAGCAGCCAAGGGCCAGTGGTCGCGTCTACTGGGCGAAACACCATATATTTT. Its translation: CASSQGPVVASTGRNTIYF.

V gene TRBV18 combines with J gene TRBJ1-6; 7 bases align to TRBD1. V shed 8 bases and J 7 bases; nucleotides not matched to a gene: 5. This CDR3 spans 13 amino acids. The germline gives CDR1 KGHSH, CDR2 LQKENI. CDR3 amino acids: CASIQGQNSPLHF. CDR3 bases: TGTGCCAGCATACAGGGGCAAAATTCACCCCTCCACTTT.

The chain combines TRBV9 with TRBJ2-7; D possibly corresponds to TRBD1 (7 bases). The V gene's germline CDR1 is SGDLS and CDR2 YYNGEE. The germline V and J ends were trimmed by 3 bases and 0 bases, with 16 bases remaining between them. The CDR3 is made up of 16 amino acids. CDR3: CASSGGGQDYSYEQYF. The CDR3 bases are TGTGCCAGCAGCGGGGGAGGACAGGATTACTCCTACGAGCAGTACTTC.

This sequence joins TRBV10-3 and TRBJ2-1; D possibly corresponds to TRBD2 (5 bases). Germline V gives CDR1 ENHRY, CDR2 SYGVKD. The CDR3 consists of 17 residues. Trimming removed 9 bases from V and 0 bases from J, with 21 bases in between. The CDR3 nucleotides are TGTGCCATTACCTCCTTTGTAGTTGAGGGCTCCTACAATGAGCAGTTCTTC. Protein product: CAITSFVVEGSYNEQFF.

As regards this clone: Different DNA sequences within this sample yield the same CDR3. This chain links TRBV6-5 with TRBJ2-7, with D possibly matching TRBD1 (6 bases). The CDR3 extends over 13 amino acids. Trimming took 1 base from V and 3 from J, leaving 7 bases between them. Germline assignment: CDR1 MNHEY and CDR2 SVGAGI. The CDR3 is CASSYLQGYEQYF. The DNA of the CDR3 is TGTGCCAGCAGTTACTTACAGGGCTACGAGCAGTACTTC.

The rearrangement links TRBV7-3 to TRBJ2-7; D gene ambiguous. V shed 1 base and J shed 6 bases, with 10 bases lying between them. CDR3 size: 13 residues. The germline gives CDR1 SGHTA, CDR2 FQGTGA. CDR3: CASSLNPRGEQYF. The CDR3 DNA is TGTGCCAGCAGCTTAAACCCCCGCGGCGAGCAGTACTTC.

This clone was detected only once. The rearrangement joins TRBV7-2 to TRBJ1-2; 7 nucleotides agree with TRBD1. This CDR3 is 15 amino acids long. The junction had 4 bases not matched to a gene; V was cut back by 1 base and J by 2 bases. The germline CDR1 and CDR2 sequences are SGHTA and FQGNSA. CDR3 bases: TGTGCCAGCAGCTTAGGAGGGACAGCCAACTATGGCTACACCTTC. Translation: CASSLGGTANYGYTF.

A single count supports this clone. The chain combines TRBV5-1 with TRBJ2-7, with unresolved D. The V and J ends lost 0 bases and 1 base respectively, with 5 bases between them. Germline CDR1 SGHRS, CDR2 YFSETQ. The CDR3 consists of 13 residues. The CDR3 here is CASSLAESYEQYF. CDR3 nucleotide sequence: TGCGCCAGCAGCTTGGCGGAGTCCTACGAGCAGTACTTC. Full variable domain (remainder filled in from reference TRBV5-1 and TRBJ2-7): KAGVTQTPRYLIKTRGQQVTLSCSPISGHRSVSWYQQTPGQGLQFLFEYFSETQRNKGNFPGRFSGRQFSNSRSEMNVSTLELGDSALYLCASSLAESYEQYFGPGTRLTVT.

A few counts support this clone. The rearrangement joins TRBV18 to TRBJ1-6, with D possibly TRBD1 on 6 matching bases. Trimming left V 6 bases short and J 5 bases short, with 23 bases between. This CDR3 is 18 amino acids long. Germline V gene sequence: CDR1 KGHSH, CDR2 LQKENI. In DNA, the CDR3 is TGTGCCAGCTCCCAATCGGGGGGCGCAGGCCTAAATAATTCACCCCTCCACTTT. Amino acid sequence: CASSQSGGAGLNNSPLHF. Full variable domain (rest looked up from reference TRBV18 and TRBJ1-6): NAGVMQNPRHLVRRRGQEARLRCSPMKGHSHVYWYRQLPEEGLKFMVYLQKENIIDESGMPKERFSAEFPKEGPSILRIQQVVRGDSAAYFCASSQSGGAGLNNSPLHFGNGTRLTVT.

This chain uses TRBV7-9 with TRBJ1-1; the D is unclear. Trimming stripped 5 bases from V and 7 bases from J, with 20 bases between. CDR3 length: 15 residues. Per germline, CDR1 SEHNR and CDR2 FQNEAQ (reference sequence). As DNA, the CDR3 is TGTGCCAGCAGCCTCCCCTCGCTAGGCACACTTGAAGCTTTCTTT. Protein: CASSLPSLGTLEAFF.

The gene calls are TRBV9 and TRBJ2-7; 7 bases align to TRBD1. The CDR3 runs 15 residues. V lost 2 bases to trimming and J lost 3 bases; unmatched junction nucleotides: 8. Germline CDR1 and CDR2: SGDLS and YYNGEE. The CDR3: CASSVQTGPYYEQYF. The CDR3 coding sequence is TGTGCCAGCAGCGTCCAGACAGGGCCTTACTACGAGCAGTACTTC.

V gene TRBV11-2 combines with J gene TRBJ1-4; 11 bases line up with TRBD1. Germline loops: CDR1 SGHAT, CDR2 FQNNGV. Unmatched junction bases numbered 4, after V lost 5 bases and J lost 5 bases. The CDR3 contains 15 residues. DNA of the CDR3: TGTGCCAGCAGCCGGACAGGGGGCCGAAATGAAAAACTGTTTTTT. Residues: CASSRTGGRNEKLFF.

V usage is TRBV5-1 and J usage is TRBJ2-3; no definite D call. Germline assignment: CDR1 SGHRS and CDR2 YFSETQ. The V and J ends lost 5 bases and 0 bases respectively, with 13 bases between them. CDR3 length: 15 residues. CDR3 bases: TGCGCCAGCAGTTTGACGGTCCCTAGCACAGATACGCAGTATTTT. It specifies CASSLTVPSTDTQYF.

DNA for the CDR3: TGCAGCGTTGAACCTAGCGGGGGGAGGGGGGATACGCAGTATTTT. The encoded protein is CSVEPSGGRGDTQYF. The chain carries TRBV29-1 and TRBJ2-3; 11 bases are shared with TRBD2. Germline CDR1 reads SQVTM; CDR2 reads ANQGSEA. There are 15 residues in the CDR3. After removal of 2 bases from V and 6 bases from J, the junction contained 7 bases not matched to a gene.

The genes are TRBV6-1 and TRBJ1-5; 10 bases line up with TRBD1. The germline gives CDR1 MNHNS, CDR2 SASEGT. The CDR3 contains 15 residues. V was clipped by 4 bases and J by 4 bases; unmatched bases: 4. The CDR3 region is CASSGQGALNQPQHF. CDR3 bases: TGTGCCAGCAGTGGACAGGGGGCCTTAAATCAGCCCCAGCATTTT.

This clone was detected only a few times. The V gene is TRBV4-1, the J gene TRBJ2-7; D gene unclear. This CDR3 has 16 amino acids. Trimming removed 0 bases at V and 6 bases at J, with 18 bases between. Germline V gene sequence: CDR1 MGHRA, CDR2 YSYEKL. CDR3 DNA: TGCGCCAGCAGCCAAGATCGATCGGTCGAACTACGCGAGCAGTACTTC. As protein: CASSQDRSVELREQYF.

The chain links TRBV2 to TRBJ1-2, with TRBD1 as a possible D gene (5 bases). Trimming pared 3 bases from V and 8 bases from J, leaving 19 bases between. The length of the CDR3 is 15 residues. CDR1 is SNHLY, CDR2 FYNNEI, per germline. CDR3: CASSEKLQGHGGYTF. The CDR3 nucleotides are TGTGCCAGCAGTGAGAAGTTGCAGGGCCATGGAGGCTACACCTTC.

This chain's CDR3 is CASSFSAQGGVATF. The CDR3 DNA is TGTGCCAGCAGTTTCTCGGCCCAGGGGGGCGTAGCCACCTTC. The chain is built from TRBV28 and TRBJ1-2; 7 nucleotides match TRBD1. With V trimmed by 3 bases and J by 13 bases, 14 bases remained unmatched. CDR1 is MDHEN and CDR2 is SYDVKM in the germline V gene. The CDR3 totals 14 residues.

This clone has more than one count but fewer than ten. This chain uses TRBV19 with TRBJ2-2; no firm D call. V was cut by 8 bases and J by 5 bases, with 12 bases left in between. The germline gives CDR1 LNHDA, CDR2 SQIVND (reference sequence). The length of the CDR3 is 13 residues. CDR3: CASGERWTGELFF. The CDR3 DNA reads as TGTGCCAGTGGAGAGAGGTGGACCGGGGAGCTGTTTTTT.

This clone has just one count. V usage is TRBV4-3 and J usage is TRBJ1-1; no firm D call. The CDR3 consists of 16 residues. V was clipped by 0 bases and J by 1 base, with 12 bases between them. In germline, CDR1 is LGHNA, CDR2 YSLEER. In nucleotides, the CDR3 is TGCGCCAGCAGCCAAGACGGCGGCAGAACGAACACTGAAGCTTTCTTT. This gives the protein CASSQDGGRTNTEAFF.

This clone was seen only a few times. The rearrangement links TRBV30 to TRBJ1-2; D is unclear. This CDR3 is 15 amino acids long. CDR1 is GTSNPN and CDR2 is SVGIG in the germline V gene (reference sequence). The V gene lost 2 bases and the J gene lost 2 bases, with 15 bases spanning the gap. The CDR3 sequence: CAWSPLDGENYGYTF. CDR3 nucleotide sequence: TGTGCCTGGAGTCCCCTTGATGGGGAGAACTATGGCTACACCTTC.

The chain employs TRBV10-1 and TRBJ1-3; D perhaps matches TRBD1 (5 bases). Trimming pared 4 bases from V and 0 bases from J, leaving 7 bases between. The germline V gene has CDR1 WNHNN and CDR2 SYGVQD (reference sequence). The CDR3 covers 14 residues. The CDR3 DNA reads TGCGCCAGCAGTGCAGGGTTCTCTGGAAACACCATATATTTT. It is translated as CASSAGFSGNTIYF.

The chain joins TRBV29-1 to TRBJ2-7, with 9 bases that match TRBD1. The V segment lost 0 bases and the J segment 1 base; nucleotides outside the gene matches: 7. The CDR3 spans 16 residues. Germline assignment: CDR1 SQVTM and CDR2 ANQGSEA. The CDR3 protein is CSVEENVGTGSYEQYF. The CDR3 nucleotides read TGCAGCGTTGAAGAAAATGTCGGGACAGGGTCCTACGAGCAGTACTTC.

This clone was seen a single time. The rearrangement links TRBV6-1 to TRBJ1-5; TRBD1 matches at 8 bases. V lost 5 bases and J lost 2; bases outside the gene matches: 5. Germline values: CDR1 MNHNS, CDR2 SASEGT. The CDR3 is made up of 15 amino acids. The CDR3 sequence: CASSSRGQGNQPQHF. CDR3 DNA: TGTGCCAGCAGTAGCCGGGGACAGGGCAATCAGCCCCAGCATTTT.

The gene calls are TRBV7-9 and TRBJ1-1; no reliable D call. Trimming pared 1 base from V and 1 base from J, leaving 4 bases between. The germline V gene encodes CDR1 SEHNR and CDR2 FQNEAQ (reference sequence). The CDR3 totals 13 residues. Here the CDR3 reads CASSLVRNTEAFF. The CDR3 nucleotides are TGTGCCAGCAGCTTAGTTAGGAACACTGAAGCTTTCTTT.

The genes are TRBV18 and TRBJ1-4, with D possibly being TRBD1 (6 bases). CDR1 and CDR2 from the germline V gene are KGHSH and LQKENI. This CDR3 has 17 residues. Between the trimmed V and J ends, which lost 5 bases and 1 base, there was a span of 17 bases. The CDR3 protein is CASSSRKAQGTNEKLFF. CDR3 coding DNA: TGTGCCAGCTCATCTCGTAAGGCACAGGGAACTAATGAAAAACTGTTTTTT. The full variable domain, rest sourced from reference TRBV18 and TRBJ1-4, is NAGVMQNPRHLVRRRGQEARLRCSPMKGHSHVYWYRQLPEEGLKFMVYLQKENIIDESGMPKERFSAEFPKEGPSILRIQQVVRGDSAAYFCASSSRKAQGTNEKLFFGSGTQLSVL.

CDR3 loop: CASSPGTGYNEQFF. The CDR3 bases are TGCGCCAGCAGCCCCGGGACAGGATACAATGAGCAGTTCTTC. The J gene is TRBJ2-1, the V gene TRBV5-1; TRBD1 matches 8 bases. Germline V gene sequence: CDR1 SGHRS, CDR2 YFSETQ. The length of the CDR3 is 14 residues. Trimming removed 4 bases from V and 4 bases from J; junction bases left unmatched: 4.